The 20 T cell receptor beta chains below were found in one sample sequenced in a study of monozygotic twins with inflammatory bowel disease. TCRdb reprocessed the 5' RACE reads and reports one entry per CDR3 protein, with no DNA. The sample's table shows approximately 140,000 distinct CDR3 sequences. Sequences were obtained from blood. The receptors stem from a human donor with ulcerative colitis or Crohn's disease, or a healthy co-twin of an affected twin (not recorded which).

The gene calls are TRBV5-5 and TRBJ2-1; TCRdb's assignment of TRBD1 cannot be checked, as there is no DNA. Germline V lookup: CDR1 SGHKS, CDR2 YYEKEE (reference sequence). The CDR3 has 16 amino acids. CDR3 protein: CASSNRQGSLYNEQFF.

The chain carries TRBV4-2 and TRBJ1-1; the D call of TRBD1 rests on TCRdb alone, since no DNA is present to check it. CDR3 length: 20 amino acids. Per the germline V gene, CDR1 is LGHNA and CDR2 is YNFKEQ. CDR3 protein: CASSPPGQGSFRFLNTEAFF.

The CDR3 loop is CASSRDFTDTQYF. The chain has TRBV6-5 and TRBJ2-3; TCRdb proposes TRBD2, but this gene call is untestable without DNA. Looked up from germline, CDR1 is MNHEY and CDR2 is SVGAGI. The CDR3 covers 13 residues.

The chain combines TRBV20-1 with TRBJ1-4. There are 14 residues in the CDR3. Per the germline V gene, CDR1 is DFQATT and CDR2 is SNEGSKA (reference sequence). CDR3 loop: CSARAAAGNEKLFF.

The V call is TRBV6-1, the J call TRBJ1-1; the TCRdb D gene call, TRBD1, has no DNA to confirm it. CDR1 is MNHNS and CDR2 is SASEGT in the germline V gene. This CDR3 spans 15 amino acids. CDR3 loop: CAASGQGARRTEAFF.

V and J are TRBV5-1 and TRBJ2-7. CDR3 length: 14 amino acids. Germline V CDR1 and CDR2: SGHRS, YFSETQ. The CDR3 loop is CASSLPGATYEQYF.

This chain uses TRBV12-3 or TRBV12-4 with TRBJ2-3; without DNA, the TCRdb call of TRBD2 cannot be checked. The CDR3 extends over 14 amino acids. CDR3 sequence: CASGRGGSADTQYF.

CDR3 region: CASSQEGGPTYEQYF. V is TRBV4-2 and J is TRBJ2-7; the TRBD1 assignment by TCRdb is unverifiable without DNA. The germline gives CDR1 LGHNA, CDR2 YNFKEQ. The CDR3 runs to 15 residues.

The chain joins TRBV7-6 to TRBJ1-3; without DNA, the TCRdb call of TRBD1 cannot be checked. The CDR3 is made up of 18 amino acids. From germline, CDR1 is SGHVS and CDR2 FNYEAQ. The CDR3 region is CASSLGTVVTSSGNTIYF.

The chain joins TRBV6-2 or TRBV6-3 to TRBJ2-1; lacking DNA, the TRBD1 call made by TCRdb goes unchecked. The CDR3 length is 17 residues. Germline CDR1 is MNHEY and CDR2 is SVGEGT. This chain's CDR3 is CASSYSSVAGIYNEQFF.

The CDR3 loop reads CASSLGGTGGTYEQYF. This chain uses TRBV5-1 with TRBJ2-7; TCRdb selects TRBD1, and the lack of DNA leaves this call unchecked. CDR3 length: 16 amino acids. Germline V CDR1 and CDR2: SGHRS, YFSETQ.

The chain recombines TRBV5-1 with TRBJ2-2; the D call from TCRdb, TRBD1, cannot be confirmed without DNA. Germline V gene lookup returns CDR1 SGHRS and CDR2 YFSETQ. The CDR3 has 17 amino acids. This chain's CDR3 is CASSLAAFGTGPGELFF.

The chain carries TRBV5-1 and TRBJ2-2; the D call from TCRdb, TRBD2, cannot be confirmed without DNA. Germline V lookup: CDR1 SGHRS, CDR2 YFSETQ. This CDR3 has 16 residues. CDR3 sequence reads: CASSLVSGTNTGELFF.

V usage is TRBV5-1 and J usage is TRBJ2-4; as DNA is missing, the TRBD2 call by TCRdb cannot be tested. The length of the CDR3 is 16 residues. CDR1 and CDR2 from the germline V gene are SGHRS and YFSETQ. CDR3 loop: CASSPEVGLAKNIQYF.

The chain couples TRBV20-1 to TRBJ1-5; lacking DNA, the TRBD1 call made by TCRdb goes unchecked. The CDR3 sequence is 15 residues long. Germline assignment: CDR1 DFQATT and CDR2 SNEGSKA (reference sequence). This CDR3 is CSARVGDRVLQPQHF.

The J gene is TRBJ2-1, the V gene TRBV6-2 or TRBV6-3. Germline V gene sequence: CDR1 MNHEY, CDR2 SVGEGT. There are 14 residues in the CDR3. The CDR3 loop reads CASSYSRRVSEQFF.

The V call is TRBV6-2 or TRBV6-3, the J call TRBJ1-5. The CDR3 runs 15 residues. Germline CDR1 and CDR2: MNHEY and SVGEGT. The CDR3 loop reads CASSSGSPPNQPQHF.

The V call is TRBV29-1, the J call TRBJ1-5; TCRdb picks TRBD1, but there is no DNA to check that call. Germline V gives CDR1 SQVTM, CDR2 ANQGSEA. The CDR3 length is 12 residues. CDR3 residues: CSVVEGDQPQHF. Complete variable domain (other parts from reference TRBV29-1 and TRBJ1-5): SAVISQKPSRDICQRGTSLTIQCQVDSQVTMMFWYRQQPGQSLTLIATANQGSEATYESGFVIDKFPISRPNLTFSTLTVSNMSPEDSSIYLCSVVEGDQPQHFGDGTRLSIL.

The V and J genes are TRBV5-1 and TRBJ1-1. Germline assignment: CDR1 SGHRS and CDR2 YFSETQ. This CDR3 comprises 15 residues. The CDR3 region is CASSLENYKNTEAFF.

The CDR3 loop is CASSRTGTGAYNEQFF. The chain couples TRBV7-2 to TRBJ2-1; TCRdb lists TRBD1, though no DNA is available to test this call. The CDR3 contains 16 residues. Per the germline V gene, CDR1 is SGHTA and CDR2 is FQGNSA.